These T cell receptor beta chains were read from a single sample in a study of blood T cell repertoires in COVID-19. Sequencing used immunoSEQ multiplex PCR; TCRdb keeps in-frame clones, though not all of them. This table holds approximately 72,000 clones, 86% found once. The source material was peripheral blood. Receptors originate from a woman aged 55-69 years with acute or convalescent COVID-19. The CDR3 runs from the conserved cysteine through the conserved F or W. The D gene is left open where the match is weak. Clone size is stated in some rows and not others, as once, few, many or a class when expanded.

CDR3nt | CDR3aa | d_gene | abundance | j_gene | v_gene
TGTGCCAGCAGCTTGGAACAGGGGATCTATGGCTACACCTTC | CASSLEQGIYGYTF | TRBD1 | . | TRBJ1-2 | TRBV5-5
TGTGCCAGCCTTCGTTCCCCCATCGGTGAAGCTTTCTTT | CASLRSPIGEAFF | . | . | TRBJ1-1 | TRBV2
TGTGCCACCACCACCCCAGCGGGGCAAGAGACCCAGTACTTC | CATTTPAGQETQYF | TRBD2 | . | TRBJ2-5 | TRBV28
TGTGCCAGCAGTAGAAGAGCGGGGGCGCGGGAGACCCAGTACTTC | CASSRRAGARETQYF | TRBD2 | . | TRBJ2-5 | TRBV3-1/TRBV3-2
TGTGCCAGCAGTGAATCGGGGTTCTTACAGCCCCAGCATTTT | CASSESGFLQPQHF | . | few | TRBJ1-5 | TRBV2
TGTGCCAGCAGTTGGGAGGGTAGTTTGTGGAATGAGCAGTTCTTC | CASSWEGSLWNEQFF | TRBD2 | . | TRBJ2-1 | TRBV5-5
TGTGCCAGTAGGGACAGTACCCTCTCCTATAATTCACCCCTCCACTTT | CASRDSTLSYNSPLHF | . | few | TRBJ1-6 | TRBV19
TGTGCCAGCAGTACGTCATCCGCCGGGGAGACCCAGTACTTC | CASSTSSAGETQYF | . | . | TRBJ2-5 | TRBV6-5
TGTGCCAGCAGTTTCCGGTACAATGAGCAGTTCTTC | CASSFRYNEQFF | . | . | TRBJ2-1 | TRBV28
TGTGCCACCAGCAGGGGGGGAGCAGATACGCAGTATTTT | CATSRGGADTQYF | . | . | TRBJ2-3 | TRBV15
TGTGCCAGCAGTCCCCTCAAGATGCAGGCGAACACTGAAGCTTTCTTT | CASSPLKMQANTEAFF | . | . | TRBJ1-1 | TRBV28
TGTGCCAGCAGCCCCTCCTCGTCTGGGGCCAACGTCCTGACTTTC | CASSPSSSGANVLTF | . | . | TRBJ2-6 | TRBV16
TGCGCCAGCAGCTTGGATGGGGACACAATTACCGGGGAGCTGTTTTTT | CASSLDGDTITGELFF | . | . | TRBJ2-2 | TRBV5-1
TGTGCCATCACCACAGGGTCGAACGAGCAGTACTTC | CAITTGSNEQYF | . | . | TRBJ2-7 | TRBV10-3
TGTGCCAGCAGGGTCTGGGGGGGAGGTCAGCCCCAGCATTTT | CASRVWGGGQPQHF | . | . | TRBJ1-5 | TRBV5-6
TGTGCCAGCAGCTCGGGACAGAGAGAGACCCAGTACTTC | CASSSGQRETQYF | TRBD1 | . | TRBJ2-5 | TRBV7-9
TGTGCCACCAGTGCCAGGGACAGGGGGACAGATACGCAGTATTTT | CATSARDRGTDTQYF | TRBD1 | . | TRBJ2-3 | TRBV24-1
TGTGCCAGCTCACCCGACAGATCCTACGAGCAGTACTTC | CASSPDRSYEQYF | . | . | TRBJ2-7 | TRBV18